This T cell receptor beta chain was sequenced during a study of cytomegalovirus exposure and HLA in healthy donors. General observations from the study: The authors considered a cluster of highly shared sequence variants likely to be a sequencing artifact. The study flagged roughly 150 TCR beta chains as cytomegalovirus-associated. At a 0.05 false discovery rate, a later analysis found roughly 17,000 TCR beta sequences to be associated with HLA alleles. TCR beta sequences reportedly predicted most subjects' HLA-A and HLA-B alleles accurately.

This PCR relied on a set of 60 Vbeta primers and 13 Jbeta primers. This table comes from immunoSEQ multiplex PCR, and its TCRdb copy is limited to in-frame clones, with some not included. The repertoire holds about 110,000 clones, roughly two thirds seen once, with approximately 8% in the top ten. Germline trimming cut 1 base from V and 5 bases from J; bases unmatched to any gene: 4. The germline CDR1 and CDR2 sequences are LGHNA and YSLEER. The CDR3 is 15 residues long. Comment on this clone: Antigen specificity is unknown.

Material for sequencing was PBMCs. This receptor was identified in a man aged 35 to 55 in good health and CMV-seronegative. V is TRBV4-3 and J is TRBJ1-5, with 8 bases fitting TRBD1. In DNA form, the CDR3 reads TGCGCCAGCAGCCAAGGCCTGACAGGGGATCAGCCCCAGCATTTT. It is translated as CASSQGLTGDQPQHF.